Below, 8 T cell receptor beta chains from the same sample are listed, as sequenced in a study of shared clonotypes between healthy human individuals. This table comes from immunoSEQ multiplex PCR, and its TCRdb copy is limited to in-frame clones, with some not included. In the table there are millions of clones, roughly 91% of which are singletons. Naive-designated CD8 cells lacked CD45RO, were positively enriched for CCR7, and omitted terminally differentiated effector memory CD45RA+ cells. The sequenced material came from naive CD8+ T cells from PBMCs. Receptors originate from a man between 18 and 35 years old in good health. Some clones in this sample may be carry-over from other donors' samples.

This chain links TRBV5-6 with TRBJ2-7, with D possibly being TRBD1 or TRBD2 (5 bases each). CDR3 size: 14 residues. Per germline, CDR1 SGHDT and CDR2 YYEEEE. V dropped 0 bases and J dropped 6 bases, with 13 bases sitting between them. The CDR3 sequence is CASSLVRGGGEQYF. In DNA, the CDR3 is TGTGCCAGCAGCTTGGTCCGGGGCGGAGGCGAGCAGTACTTC.

The rearrangement links TRBV10-3 to TRBJ1-1; 8 bases agree with TRBD1. The CDR3 runs 14 residues. Germline CDR1 ENHRY, CDR2 SYGVKD. V shed 7 bases, J shed 3 bases, and the junction held 7 bases outside the gene matches. CDR3 DNA: TGTGCCATCATAGAGACAGGGGCGTACACTGAAGCTTTCTTT. This translates into CAIIETGAYTEAFF.

The chain recombines TRBV7-8 with TRBJ2-3; the match to TRBD1 covers 10 bases. This CDR3 has 17 amino acids. CDR1 is SGHVS and CDR2 is FQNEAQ in the germline V gene. J was trimmed by 0 bases and V by 4 bases; bases with no gene match: 7. CDR3 in amino acids: CASSSPWDRGSTDTQYF. The CDR3 DNA follows: TGTGCCAGCAGCTCTCCGTGGGACAGGGGAAGCACAGATACGCAGTATTTT.

The chain uses TRBV6-6 and TRBJ1-2; TRBD1 matches 8 bases. J was trimmed by 1 base and V by 6 bases; bases with no gene match: 10. The CDR3 totals 16 residues. Germline-derived CDR1 and CDR2 are MNHNY and SVGAGI (reference sequence). CDR3 residues: CASRKALGQGNYGYTF. The CDR3 coding sequence is TGTGCCAGCAGGAAGGCGCTAGGACAGGGTAACTATGGCTACACCTTC.

V is TRBV5-1 and J is TRBJ2-3, with 8 positions matching TRBD1. The CDR3 sequence is 15 residues long. The V gene's germline CDR1 is SGHRS and CDR2 YFSETQ. Germline trimming cut 4 bases from V and 4 bases from J; bases unmatched to any gene: 8. The CDR3 sequence: CASSIWTGRPDTQYF. The CDR3 DNA sequence: TGCGCCAGCAGCATCTGGACAGGGAGGCCAGATACGCAGTATTTT.

This clone was observed a single time. The chain joins TRBV6-5 to TRBJ2-7; a possible D gene is TRBD2 (5 bases). CDR1 and CDR2 from the germline V gene are MNHEY and SVGAGI. V gave up 5 bases and J gave up 0 bases, with 8 bases separating them. The CDR3 loop spans 13 amino acids. The DNA for the CDR3 is TGTGCCAGCAGTAACGGGAACTCCTACGAGCAGTACTTC. This encodes CASSNGNSYEQYF.

Points on this clone: Other DNA sequences in this sample translate to the same CDR3. The V and J genes are TRBV28 and TRBJ2-7; D uncertain. V lost 6 bases, J lost 2 bases, and 8 bases lay in between. The CDR3 consists of 12 residues. The germline V gene has CDR1 MDHEN and CDR2 SYDVKM. The CDR3: CASSPPTYEQYF. DNA of the CDR3: TGTGCCAGCAGCCCCCCGACCTACGAGCAGTACTTC. Combining the CDR3 with reference TRBV28 and TRBJ2-7 gives the whole variable domain DVKVTQSSRYLVKRTGEKVFLECVQDMDHENMFWYRQDPGLGLRLIYFSYDVKMKEKGDIPEGYSVSREKKERFSLILESASTNQTSMYLCASSPPTYEQYFGPGTRLTVT.

This chain links TRBV11-2 with TRBJ2-5, with D possibly TRBD2 on 5 matching bases. This CDR3 contains 13 residues. Germline V gives CDR1 SGHAT, CDR2 FQNNGV. V lost 1 base and J 5 bases, leaving 8 bases between the germline ends. CDR3: CASSLVRRETQYF. CDR3 coding DNA: TGTGCCAGCAGCTTAGTGAGGAGGGAGACCCAGTACTTC.